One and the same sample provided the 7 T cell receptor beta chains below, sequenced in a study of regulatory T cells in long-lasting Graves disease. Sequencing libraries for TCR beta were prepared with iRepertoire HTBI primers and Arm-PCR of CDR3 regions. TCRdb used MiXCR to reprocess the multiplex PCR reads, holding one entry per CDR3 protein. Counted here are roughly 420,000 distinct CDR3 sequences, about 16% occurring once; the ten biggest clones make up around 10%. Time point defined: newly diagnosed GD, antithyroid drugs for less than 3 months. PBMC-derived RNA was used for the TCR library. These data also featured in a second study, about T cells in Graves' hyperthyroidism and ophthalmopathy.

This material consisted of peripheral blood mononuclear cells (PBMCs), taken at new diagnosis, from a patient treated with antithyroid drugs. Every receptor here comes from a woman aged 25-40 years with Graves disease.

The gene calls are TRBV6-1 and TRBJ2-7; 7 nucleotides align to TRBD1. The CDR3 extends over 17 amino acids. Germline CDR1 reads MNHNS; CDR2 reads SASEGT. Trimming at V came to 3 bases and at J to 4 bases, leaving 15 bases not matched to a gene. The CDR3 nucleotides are TGTGCCAGCAGTGACCGCTACGAGACAGGGTCTAGGTACGAGCAGTACTTC. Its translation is CASSDRYETGSRYEQYF.

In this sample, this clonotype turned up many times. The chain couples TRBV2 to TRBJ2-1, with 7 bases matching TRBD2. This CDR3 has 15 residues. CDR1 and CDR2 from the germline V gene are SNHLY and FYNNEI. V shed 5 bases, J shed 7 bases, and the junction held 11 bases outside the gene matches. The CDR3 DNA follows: TGTGCCAGCAGTTCGCCTCGCGGGGGTCTGAATGAGCAGTTCTTC. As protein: CASSSPRGGLNEQFF.

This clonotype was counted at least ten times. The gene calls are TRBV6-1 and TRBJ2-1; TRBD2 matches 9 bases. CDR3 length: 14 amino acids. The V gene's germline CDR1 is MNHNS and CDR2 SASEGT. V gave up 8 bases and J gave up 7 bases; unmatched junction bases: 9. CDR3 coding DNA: TGTGCCAGCGTGGTTAGCGGGAGTGGGAATGAGCAGTTCTTC. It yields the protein CASVVSGSGNEQFF.

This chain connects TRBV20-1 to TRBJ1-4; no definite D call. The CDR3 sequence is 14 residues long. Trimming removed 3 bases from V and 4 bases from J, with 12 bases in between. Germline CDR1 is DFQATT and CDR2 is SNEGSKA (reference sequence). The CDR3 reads CSASVSTNNEKLFF. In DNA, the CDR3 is TGCAGTGCTAGCGTTTCTACAAATAATGAAAAACTGTTTTTT.

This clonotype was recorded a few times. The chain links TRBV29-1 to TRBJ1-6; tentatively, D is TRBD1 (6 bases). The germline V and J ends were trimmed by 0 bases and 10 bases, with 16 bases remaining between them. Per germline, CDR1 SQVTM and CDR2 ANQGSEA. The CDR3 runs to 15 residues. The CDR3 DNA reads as TGCAGCGTTGAAGATAAGTACAGGGAAGAATCACCCCTCCACTTT. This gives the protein CSVEDKYREESPLHF.

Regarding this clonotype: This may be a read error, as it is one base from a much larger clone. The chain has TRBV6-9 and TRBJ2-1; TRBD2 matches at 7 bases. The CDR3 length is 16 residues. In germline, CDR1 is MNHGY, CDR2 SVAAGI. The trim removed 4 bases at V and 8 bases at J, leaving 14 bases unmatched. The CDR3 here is CASSSPEWEGHDEQFF. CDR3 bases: TGTGCCAGCAGTTCCCCCGAGTGGGAGGGCCATGATGAGCAGTTCTTC.

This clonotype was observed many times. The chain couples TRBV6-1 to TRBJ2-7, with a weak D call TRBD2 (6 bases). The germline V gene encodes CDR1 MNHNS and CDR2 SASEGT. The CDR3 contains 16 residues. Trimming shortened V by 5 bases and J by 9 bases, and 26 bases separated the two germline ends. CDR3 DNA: TGTGCCAGCAGTCACGGCCGAGGAGGGGATTACGAGTGGCAGTACTTC. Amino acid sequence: CASSHGRGGDYEWQYF.